The 11 T cell receptor beta chains in this list originate from one sample, sequenced in a study of T cell changes during pregnancy in multiple sclerosis. TCRdb keeps only in-frame clones here, not all; method: immunoSEQ multiplex PCR. The sample lists roughly 22,000 clones, 85% to 90% occurring once. Material: CD4+ T cells from peripheral blood mononuclear cells, obtained in the first trimester of pregnancy. The receptor source for this set is a female donor in good health, enrolled as a control in a pregnancy study.

The rearrangement uses TRBV9 and TRBJ2-7, with 8 bases fitting TRBD1. Trimming took 4 bases from V and 4 from J; bases not matched to a gene: 7. The CDR3 extends over 14 amino acids. Germline CDR1 SGDLS, CDR2 YYNGEE. CDR3 sequence: CASSPRQGQYEQYF. Written as DNA, the CDR3 is TGTGCCAGCAGCCCGCGACAGGGGCAATACGAGCAGTACTTC. The whole variable domain, remainder taken from reference TRBV9 and TRBJ2-7, is DSGVTQTPKHLITATGQRVTLRCSPRSGDLSVYWYQQSLDQGLQFLIQYYNGEERAKGNILERFSAQQFPDLHSELNLSSLELGDSALYFCASSPRQGQYEQYFGPGTRLTVT.

The chain combines TRBV29-1 with TRBJ2-1; the match to TRBD1 covers 11 bases. The germline V gene has CDR1 SQVTM and CDR2 ANQGSEA. J was trimmed by 4 bases and V by 7 bases; bases with no gene match: 3. This CDR3 region has 13 residues. The CDR3 spells CSAGTGGYNEQFF. The CDR3, as DNA: TGCAGCGCCGGGACAGGGGGTTACAATGAGCAGTTCTTC.

V gene TRBV5-1 combines with J gene TRBJ2-2; weak D call: TRBD1 (6 bases). Germline values: CDR1 SGHRS, CDR2 YFSETQ. The CDR3 extends over 14 amino acids. V was pared by 3 bases and J by 6 bases, with 12 bases between. The CDR3 protein is CASSSQGAPGELFF. The CDR3 DNA reads as TGCGCCAGCAGCTCACAGGGCGCACCCGGGGAGCTGTTTTTT.

The chain uses TRBV7-9 and TRBJ2-1; no firm D call. The CDR3 consists of 18 residues. The germline CDR1 and CDR2 sequences are SEHNR and FQNEAQ (reference sequence). V lost 0 bases to trimming and J lost 0 bases, with 15 bases between them. CDR3 coding DNA: TGTGCCAGCAGCTTAGCCTGGGCCCGTATCAACTCCTACAATGAGCAGTTCTTC. It is translated as CASSLAWARINSYNEQFF.

The chain combines TRBV6-5 with TRBJ1-1; D unresolved. Trimming removed 7 bases at V and 1 base at J, with 10 bases between. The CDR3 runs to 13 residues. Germline CDR1 and CDR2: MNHEY and SVGAGI. The CDR3 protein is CASNPRANTEAFF. The CDR3 nucleotides read TGTGCCAGCAATCCGCGGGCGAACACTGAAGCTTTCTTT.

The chain joins TRBV2 to TRBJ2-3; 7 bases fit TRBD2. The CDR3 has 15 residues. Germline CDR1 SNHLY, CDR2 FYNNEI. Trimming removed 3 bases from V and 5 bases from J; junction bases left unmatched: 8. The CDR3 DNA reads as TGTGCCAGCAGTGACGCAGCGGGAATTCTAGATACGCAGTATTTT. Amino acid sequence: CASSDAAGILDTQYF.

The V call is TRBV27, the J call TRBJ1-6; 11 positions agree with TRBD1. Losses at the gene ends were 6 bases for V and 9 bases for J; bases not matched to a gene: 4. The CDR3 extends over 14 amino acids. CDR1 is MNHEY, CDR2 SMNVEV, per germline (reference sequence). This CDR3 reads CASRPGQGVSPLHF. The CDR3 DNA follows: TGTGCCAGCAGGCCGGGACAGGGGGTTTCACCCCTCCACTTT.

This rearrangement joins TRBV29-1 to TRBJ2-5, with TRBD1 as a possible D gene (5 bases). Germline-derived CDR1 and CDR2 are SQVTM and ANQGSEA. The CDR3 is 12 residues long. V gave up 4 bases and J gave up 4 bases, with 10 bases separating them. The DNA for the CDR3 is TGCAGCGTTGGCAGGGTCCGAGAGACCCAGTACTTC. Translating gives CSVGRVRETQYF.

The chain employs TRBV7-8 and TRBJ1-6; D is possibly TRBD1 (6 bases). The germline gives CDR1 SGHVS, CDR2 FQNEAQ. The CDR3 length is 13 residues. Deletions cut 7 bases from V and 7 bases from J, with 11 bases between. CDR3 sequence (DNA): TGTGCCAGCACCCCCGGGACAAATTCACCCCTCCACTTT. It specifies CASTPGTNSPLHF.

The V and J genes are TRBV28 and TRBJ2-7; D unclear. V lost 10 bases to trimming and J lost 1 base, with 11 bases between them. The CDR3 contains 12 residues. Looked up from germline, CDR1 is MDHEN and CDR2 is SYDVKM. The CDR3 DNA sequence: TGTGCCAAACTCGTAAGTTCCTACGAGCAGTACTTC. Translation: CAKLVSSYEQYF.

V usage is TRBV6-1 and J usage is TRBJ1-1, with D perhaps matching TRBD1 (5 bases). Looked up from germline, CDR1 is MNHNS and CDR2 is SASEGT. V gave up 6 bases and J gave up 4 bases, with 15 bases separating them. This CDR3 is built from 14 residues. Written as DNA, the CDR3 is TGTGCCAGCAGGGAGACAGAAACGACCACTGAAGCTTTCTTT. Its protein product is CASRETETTTEAFF.